This T cell receptor (beta chain) is drawn from a study of blood T cells in healthy people across ages. Findings and limits, study-wide: With donor CMV status unknown, expanded clonotype changes were possibly confounded.

Sample donors were healthy Caucasian individuals that came from Russia, aged roughly 6 to 95. PBMCs numbering at least 6.5 million were isolated per sample. Next came a second PCR, run for about 7 to 12 cycles, which used a sample-barcoded 5' primer along with a J-beta primer mix. The template-switch adaptor, which had 12 random nucleotides, put a tag on each cDNA molecule. TCRdb re-called the 5' RACE reads with MiXCR, one entry per CDR3 protein. Of 700,000 or so distinct CDR3 sequences listed, around 38% are singletons. The V and J ends lost 4 bases and 4 bases respectively, with 11 bases between them. CDR3 length: 13 amino acids. The germline gives CDR1 SGDLS, CDR2 YYNGEE. This clonotype was found a few times. Its antigen is unknown.

Material for sequencing was blood. The chain uses TRBV9 and TRBJ1-2, with D perhaps matching TRBD1 (5 bases). This TCR derives from a man at least 80 years old in good health. CDR3 nucleotides: TGTGCCAGCAGCACTCCCGACAGCTATGGCTACACCTTC. It yields the protein CASSTPDSYGYTF. The entire variable domain, with the rest obtained from reference TRBV9 and TRBJ1-2, is as follows: DSGVTQTPKHLITATGQRVTLRCSPRSGDLSVYWYQQSLDQGLQFLIQYYNGEERAKGNILERFSAQQFPDLHSELNLSSLELGDSALYFCASSTPDSYGYTFGSGTRLTVV.